The sample holds one count of the clone carrying this T cell receptor beta chain. Its antigen is undetermined. Amplification used 60 Vbeta primers and 13 Jbeta primers. Measured with immunoSEQ multiplex PCR; TCRdb has only the in-frame clones, and not every one. The repertoire includes approximately 160,000 clones, roughly 80% of them detected once, and 1.5% to 2% sits in the top ten. V was pared by 4 bases and J by 5 bases, with 12 bases between. Germline values: CDR1 MNHNY, CDR2 SVGAGI (reference sequence). This CDR3 is built from 13 residues. This entry comes from a study of cytomegalovirus exposure and HLA in healthy donors. Study-level points and caveats: CMV antigen specificity of three CMV-associated chains was confirmed in vitro. In a later analysis, DRB1 alleles had the most associated TCRs; HLA-C alleles the fewest.

The chain recombines TRBV6-6 with TRBJ2-7; D is possibly TRBD1 (5 bases). The material sequenced was PBMCs. This TCR was recovered from a human donor in good health. The CDR3 DNA reads TGTGCCAGCAGTTCCACAGGTTTGGACGAGCAGTACTTC. Translated: CASSSTGLDEQYF.